This TCR beta chain came from a study of T cell repertoires in cytomegalovirus infection (dated by TCRdb to between 2017 and 2020). For the study in its entirety: Peptide stimulations targeted recently identified HLA-C-restricted CMV epitopes, whose presentation resists viral immunomodulation, together with well-studied HLA-B-restricted epitopes. Because public TCR beta signatures pointed to carriage of CMV infection together with the matching HLA type, the HLA type of each donor mattered for the analysis. Points the paper makes about the study in general: In the ex vivo response, HLA-C-restricted CMV-specific TCR beta clonotypes were dominant, and in two of eight donors the single most frequent clonotype came from this HLA-C-restricted group. Carriers of CMV infection plus the relevant HLA type were discriminated by the cumulative frequency of public TCR beta family members in the study cohort and in an independent 352-donor cohort.

Sequencing used an Illumina HiSeq 1500. The public reads were reprocessed in TCRdb via fastp at Q25 and MiXCR, keeping in-frame beta chains. One record per CDR3 amino acid sequence lists the most common genes and DNA. The sample table holds around 140,000 distinct CDR3 sequences, of which 32% were seen once. The top ten hold around half of the sample. Of note for this clonotype: No cognate antigen has been identified for it. Per-nucleotide qualities are absent, and no much larger clonotype sits a single base away.

Including the terminal cysteine and phenylalanine, the CDR3 comprises 13 residues. Only the CDR3 region is kept as DNA, spanning 39 bases read in frame from base 1. V and J lose 3 bases and 6 bases, and a span of 14 bases separates them. CDR1 and CDR2 were assigned from the germline V gene (reference sequence) as DFQATT and SNEGSKA. What the treatment or condition label conveys for this sample: in vitro stimulation with specific CMV peptide epitopes to enrich CMV-specific T cells. This clonotype originated in a human donor in good health (CMV status not recorded). Some clones in this sample may be carry-over from other donors' samples. Sequencing used CD8+ T cells from cultured PBMCs, obtained from culture after CMV antigen stimulation. This receptor chain uses TRBV20-1 and TRBJ1-1, and the D gene may be TRBD1, 6 bases matching. This receptor has the CDR3 CSARSSRGAEAFF. In nucleotide form, the sequence is TGCAGTGCTAGGTCGTCTAGGGGGGCTGAAGCTTTCTTT.